Listed here are 17 T cell receptor beta chains from one sample, sequenced in a study of blood T cell repertoires in COVID-19. Data came from immunoSEQ multiplex PCR; TCRdb stores just in-frame clones and leaves some out. The profile shows about 270,000 clones, less than 90% of them singletons. Sequences were obtained from peripheral blood. These receptors all come from a human donor in a cohort sampled during active COVID-19.

Worth noting for this clone: Other nucleotide sequences from this sample produce the same CDR3. The chain combines TRBV12-3 or TRBV12-4 with TRBJ2-1; D might be TRBD2 (6 bases). V lost 6 bases, J lost 10 bases, and 10 bases lay in between. The CDR3 totals 11 residues. The CDR3 loop is CASSRGNEQFF. The CDR3 nucleotides read TGTGCCAGCAGCCGGGGGAACGAGCAGTTCTTC.

In the case of this clone: The same CDR3 is also encoded by other DNA sequences in this sample. The genes are TRBV6-5 and TRBJ1-2; 9 bases match TRBD1. The germline gives CDR1 MNHEY, CDR2 SVGAGI. The CDR3 is made up of 14 amino acids. Trimming took 6 bases from V and 2 from J; bases not matched to a gene: 4. The DNA for the CDR3 is TGTGCCAGCAGGCTGGGACAGGGAAACTATGGCTACACCTTC. Translating gives CASRLGQGNYGYTF.

The chain recombines TRBV4-1 with TRBJ1-1; the D gene is possibly TRBD1 (5 bases). CDR3 length: 18 residues. V gave up 3 bases and J gave up 0 bases, with 20 bases separating them. The V gene's germline CDR1 is MGHRA and CDR2 YSYEKL. The CDR3 spells CASSQGDSRVGVNTEAFF. The CDR3 region has the DNA TGCGCCAGCAGCCAGGGGGACTCCAGGGTTGGGGTGAACACTGAAGCTTTCTTT.

The sample holds a few counts of this clone. V and J are TRBV19 and TRBJ2-3; the match to TRBD2 covers 12 bases. Germline V gene lookup returns CDR1 LNHDA and CDR2 SQIVND (reference sequence). This CDR3 has 16 amino acids. V trimming: 6 bases; J trimming: 3 bases; junction bases outside the gene matches: 7. The CDR3 sequence: CASSQLAGGLTDTQYF. The CDR3 DNA reads TGTGCCAGTAGCCAACTAGCGGGAGGCTTAACAGATACGCAGTATTTT.

This rearrangement joins TRBV6-5 to TRBJ2-1; D is unresolved. Germline V CDR1 and CDR2: MNHEY, SVGAGI. The CDR3 has 12 residues. With 6 bases removed from V and 5 bases from J, the gap between germline ends came to 8 bases. CDR3 sequence (DNA): TGTGCCAGCAGCCCCCTTCACAATGAGCAGTTCTTC. Translation gives CASSPLHNEQFF.

This chain uses TRBV23-1 with TRBJ2-3, with 7 nucleotides matching TRBD1. TRBV23-1 falls under the ORF class, with uncertain function. The CDR3 spans 14 residues. The J segment lost 0 bases and the V segment lost 3 bases, leaving 0 bases of the junction unmatched. The CDR3 is CASSQGQSTDTQYF. CDR3 in DNA: TGCGCCAGCAGTCAGGGACAGAGCACAGATACGCAGTATTTT.

The CDR3 nucleotides are TGTGCCAGCTCACCACCGAGTGTAAACACCATATATTTT. It encodes CASSPPSVNTIYF. This sequence joins TRBV18 and TRBJ1-3; D unresolved. The V end was cut by 0 bases, the J end by 6 bases, with 6 bases between. The germline gives CDR1 KGHSH, CDR2 LQKENI. The CDR3 contains 13 residues.

This clone was counted many times. This chain connects TRBV7-9 to TRBJ2-7, with 7 bases identical to TRBD2. This CDR3 is built from 14 residues. Per the germline V gene, CDR1 is SEHNR and CDR2 is FQNEAQ (reference sequence). After removal of 3 bases from V and 6 bases from J, the junction contained 8 bases not matched to a gene. CDR3 amino acids: CASSFAAREGEQYF. CDR3 DNA sequence: TGTGCCAGCAGCTTTGCTGCGAGGGAGGGCGAGCAGTACTTC.

Details on this clone: A read error may account for a junction end that differs from germline. The chain recombines TRBV27 with TRBJ2-7, with 10 bases aligning to TRBD2. There are 15 residues in the CDR3. Germline CDR1 and CDR2: MNHEY and SMNVEV (reference sequence). The CDR3: CASSSTTLAGAPPNF. The CDR3 DNA reads TGTGCCAGCAGTTCTACGACTCTAGCGGGAGCCCCACCCAATTTC.

The rearrangement joins TRBV7-2 to TRBJ2-2, with 14 bases that match TRBD2. The CDR3 totals 16 residues. Germline V gene data show CDR1 as SGHTA and CDR2 as FQGNSA. Trimming took 5 bases from V and 6 from J; bases not matched to a gene: 5. As DNA, the CDR3 is TGTGCCAGCAGCATGACTAGCGGGAGGGCCCCCGGGGAGCTGTTTTTT. Amino acid sequence: CASSMTSGRAPGELFF. The whole variable domain, filled in from reference TRBV7-2 and TRBJ2-2, reads GAGVSQSPSNKVTEKGKDVELRCDPISGHTALYWYRQSLGQGLEFLIYFQGNSAPDKSGLPSDRFSAERTGGSVSTLTIQRTQQEDSAVYLCASSMTSGRAPGELFFGEGSRLTVL.

V and J are TRBV30 and TRBJ2-7, with TRBD1 identical over 8 bases. V was clipped by 5 bases and J by 8 bases; unmatched bases: 5. CDR3 length equals 11 residues. The germline V gene has CDR1 GTSNPN and CDR2 SVGIG (reference sequence). The DNA for the CDR3 is TGTGCCTGGTTAGACAGGGGAAAGCAGTACTTC. Residues: CAWLDRGKQYF.

The rearrangement links TRBV4-1 to TRBJ1-3, with D possibly TRBD1 on 6 matching bases. The CDR3 spans 17 residues. V shed 1 base and J shed 0 bases, with 13 bases lying between them. Germline values: CDR1 MGHRA, CDR2 YSYEKL. CDR3 in amino acids: CASSQVLDRHSGNTIYF. The CDR3 nucleotides read TGCGCCAGCAGCCAAGTTCTTGACAGGCACTCTGGAAACACCATATATTTT.

The chain combines TRBV7-8 with TRBJ2-7, with 8 bases identical to TRBD2. Germline CDR1 is SGHVS and CDR2 is FQNEAQ. The CDR3 consists of 18 residues. J lost 2 bases, V lost 5 bases, and 17 bases had no gene match. The CDR3 loop is CASSPQRESGTPTYEQYF. CDR3 in DNA: TGTGCCAGCAGCCCGCAGCGGGAGTCTGGAACCCCCACCTACGAGCAGTACTTC. The variable domain in full, with the rest retrieved from reference TRBV7-8 and TRBJ2-7, is GAGVSQSPRYKVAKRGQDVALRCDPISGHVSLFWYQQALGQGPEFLTYFQNEAQLDKSGLPSDRFFAERPEGSVSTLKIQRTQQEDSAVYLCASSPQRESGTPTYEQYFGPGTRLTVT.

J is TRBJ1-6 and V is TRBV6-6, with a possible D match to TRBD1 (6 bases). This CDR3 comprises 15 residues. The germline CDR1 and CDR2 sequences are MNHNY and SVGAGI (reference sequence). Trimming cost V 6 bases and J 5 bases, with 14 bases left between them. Here the CDR3 reads CASRSAGENNSPLHF. In DNA, the CDR3 is TGTGCCAGCAGGTCCGCAGGGGAGAATAATTCACCCCTCCACTTT.

This clone has just a few counts. This chain connects TRBV30 to TRBJ1-1; unclear D gene. Trimming removed 3 bases at V and 7 bases at J, with 9 bases between. The germline CDR1 and CDR2 sequences are GTSNPN and SVGIG (reference sequence). The CDR3 consists of 11 residues. The CDR3 sequence: CAWRGAGEAFF. The CDR3 nucleotides read TGTGCCTGGAGGGGCGCGGGTGAAGCTTTCTTT.

The chain links TRBV9 to TRBJ2-7, with TRBD1 matching over 7 bases. The germline CDR1 and CDR2 sequences are SGDLS and YYNGEE. The trim removed 3 bases at V and 4 bases at J, leaving 7 bases unmatched. The CDR3 covers 14 residues. The CDR3 nucleotides are TGTGCCAGCAGCGCCCCAAACAGGGGTTACGAGCAGTACTTC. It specifies CASSAPNRGYEQYF.

The chain recombines TRBV18 with TRBJ1-3, with 9 bases identical to TRBD1. Trimming took 3 bases from V and 1 from J; bases not matched to a gene: 7. CDR3 length: 17 residues. Germline values: CDR1 KGHSH, CDR2 LQKENI. CDR3 sequence (DNA): TGTGCCAGCTCACCCTCACAGGGGGCCATATCTGGAAACACCATATATTTT. Translated: CASSPSQGAISGNTIYF.